Included here is one TCR beta chain sequence, with context. The target antigen is unknown. Generated by immunoSEQ multiplex PCR, the TCRdb table keeps only in-frame clones and is missing some. The sample has about 97,000 clones; over 80% are singletons. The record originates from a study of PD-1 blockade in classical Hodgkin lymphoma. Study outcomes and limitations: TCR diversity rose significantly by C4D1 in CD4+ but not CD8+ cells. Newly diagnosed patients were reported to exhibit reduced baseline TCR diversity relative to healthy donors. The study found complete responders had baseline diversity similar to newly diagnosed patients.

In every patient, relapse followed autologous stem cell transplantation, while exposure to brentuximab vedotin differed. Complete response, partial response or progressive disease constituted the best response categories observed. From germline, CDR1 is KGHSH and CDR2 LQKENI. V lost 3 bases to trimming and J lost 2 bases, with 10 bases between them. The CDR3 has 14 amino acids. The source material was peripheral blood mononuclear cells (PBMCs), sampled at baseline. The sequence came from a human donor with classical Hodgkin lymphoma. The chain carries TRBV18 and TRBJ2-5; tentatively, D is TRBD1 (6 bases). The CDR3 DNA follows: TGTGCCAGCTCACCTGGACAGCCGCAAGAGACCCAGTACTTC. It is translated as CASSPGQPQETQYF.